This T cell receptor (beta chain) was documented in a study of PD-L1 blockade in urothelial cancer. Across the study: Blood analysis was done at 3 weeks (second dose) and 6 weeks after treatment began. Study conclusions and caveats: Enhanced expansion of tumor-associated blood clones at 3 weeks characterized durable-benefit patients.

The time point here: pretreatment peripheral blood. Patients suffered from locally advanced or metastatic urothelial carcinoma. For this clone: Its specificity is not known.

Some clones are missing from TCRdb's copy, which holds only in-frame ones; the method was immunoSEQ multiplex PCR. The sample lists under 50,000 clones; roughly nine tenths were seen once. CDR3 length equals 15 residues. In germline, CDR1 is MNHEY, CDR2 SVGAGI. V was trimmed by 0 bases and J by 5 bases, leaving 11 bases between them. The source of this sequence is a woman in her fifties or sixties with urothelial cancer. The V call is TRBV6-5, the J call TRBJ2-4; D possibly corresponds to TRBD1 (7 bases). Sequenced here: PBMCs, sampled around atezolizumab (anti-PD-L1) treatment. The DNA of the CDR3 is TGTGCCAGCAGTTACTCGCGCAGGGGGGAAAACATTCAGTACTTC. As protein: CASSYSRRGENIQYF.